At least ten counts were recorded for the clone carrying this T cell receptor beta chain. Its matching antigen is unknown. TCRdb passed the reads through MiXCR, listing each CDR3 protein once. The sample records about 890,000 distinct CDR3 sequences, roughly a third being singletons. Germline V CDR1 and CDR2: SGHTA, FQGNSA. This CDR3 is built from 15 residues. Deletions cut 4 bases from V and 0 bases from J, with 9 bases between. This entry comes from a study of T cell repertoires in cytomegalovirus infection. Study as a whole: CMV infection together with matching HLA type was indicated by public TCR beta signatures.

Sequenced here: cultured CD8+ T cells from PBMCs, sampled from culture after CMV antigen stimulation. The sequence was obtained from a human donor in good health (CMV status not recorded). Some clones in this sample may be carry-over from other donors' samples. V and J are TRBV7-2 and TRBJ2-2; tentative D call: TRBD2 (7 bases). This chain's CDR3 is CASSSGGPNTGELFF. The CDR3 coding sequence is TGTGCCAGCAGCTCCGGGGGGCCGAACACCGGGGAGCTGTTTTTT.